These 26 T cell receptor beta chains originate from one sample sequenced in a study of regulatory T cells in long-lasting Graves disease. Arm-PCR with iRepertoire HTBI primers amplified the CDR3 regions for these TCR beta libraries. Each CDR3 protein is one row after TCRdb ran MiXCR on the multiplex PCR reads. Altogether approximately 470,000 distinct CDR3 sequences are present, about 16% being singletons, with the ten largest covering over 9%. Time point in this sample: newly diagnosed GD, antithyroid drugs for less than 3 months. The authors made the TCR library using RNA they extracted from PBMCs. These same records also appear under a second study, on T cells in Graves' hyperthyroidism and ophthalmopathy.

The specimen was peripheral blood mononuclear cells (PBMCs), collected at new diagnosis, from a patient treated with antithyroid drugs. The receptor source for this set is a man aged 35-49 years with Graves disease.

This clonotype was seen a few times. The rearrangement links TRBV7-3 to TRBJ2-6, with no clear D. Trimming removed 6 bases from V and 0 bases from J, with 6 bases in between. The CDR3 sequence is 14 residues long. Germline CDR1 reads SGHTA; CDR2 reads FQGTGA. The CDR3 region is CASRIDSGANVLTF. The DNA for the CDR3 is TGTGCCAGCAGAATAGACTCTGGGGCCAACGTCCTGACTTTC.

In this sample, this clonotype turned up a few times. A read error may account for a junction end that differs from germline. The chain has TRBV5-1 and TRBJ1-6; TRBD1 aligns across 11 bases. The CDR3 is 21 residues long. CDR1 SGHRS and CDR2 YFSETQ come from the germline V gene. CDR3 sequence reads: CASSPRQGQGALSSYNSPLHF. The DNA of the CDR3 is TGCGCCAGCAGCCCAAGACAAGGACAGGGGGCCTTGAGCTCCTATAATTCACCCCTCCATTTT.

This clonotype was observed many times. This chain uses TRBV18 with TRBJ2-3; 9 positions match TRBD2. The J call is uncertain, as TRBJ2-5 better fits the DNA end. Germline V CDR1 and CDR2: KGHSH, LQKENI. The CDR3 is 16 residues long. The CDR3 loop is CASSPIGGRALETQYF. CDR3 DNA sequence: TGTGCCAGCTCACCAATCGGCGGGAGGGCCCTGGAGACCCAGTACTTC.

This rearrangement joins TRBV6-1 to TRBJ2-7, with 10 bases identical to TRBD1. Germline V lookup: CDR1 MNHNS, CDR2 SASEGT. CDR3 length equals 19 residues. J gave up 5 bases and V 8 bases, and 24 bases lay outside the gene matches. CDR3 loop: CASSVRPPGFFGTGDEQYF. The CDR3 region has the DNA TGTGCCAGCTCAGTACGACCCCCCGGATTCTTCGGGACAGGGGACGAGCAGTACTTC.

In its sample, this clonotype was seen many times. This chain links TRBV24-1 with TRBJ2-1, with 12 positions matching TRBD1. CDR1 is KGHDR, CDR2 SFDVKD, per germline. Unmatched junction bases numbered 7, after V lost 4 bases and J lost 7 bases. This CDR3 contains 16 residues. The CDR3 DNA follows: TGTGCCACCAGTGACCCCGGGACAGGGGGCCTTAATGAGCAGTTCTTC. It translates to CATSDPGTGGLNEQFF.

The CDR3 reads CASSLSTGRFHEKLFF. The DNA of the CDR3 is TGTGCCAGCAGCTTATCCACAGGGCGGTTTCATGAAAAACTGTTTTTT. V and J are TRBV7-9 and TRBJ1-4; D is perhaps TRBD1 (6 bases). Per the germline V gene, CDR1 is SEHNR and CDR2 is FQNEAQ (reference sequence). This CDR3 has 16 amino acids. The V and J ends lost 2 bases and 6 bases respectively, with 16 bases between them. The full variable domain, completed using reference TRBV7-9 and TRBJ1-4, is DTGVSQNPRHKITKRGQNVTFRCDPISEHNRLYWYRQTLGQGPEFLTYFQNEAQLEKSRLLSDRFSAERPKGSFSTLEIQRTEQGDSAMYLCASSLSTGRFHEKLFFGSGTQLSVL.

This clonotype was observed a few times. The genes are TRBV12-3 or TRBV12-4 and TRBJ1-6; 8 nucleotides align to TRBD1. The junction had 9 bases not matched to a gene; V was cut back by 5 bases and J by 6 bases. The CDR3 is 16 amino acids. In nucleotides, the CDR3 is TGTGCCAGCAGTCCCGGTGGGCAGGGGGCTAATTCACCCCTCCACTTT. Translated: CASSPGGQGANSPLHF.

This clonotype was detected only a few times. This chain links TRBV12-5 with TRBJ2-7; TRBD1 matches at 9 bases. Germline V gene data show CDR1 as LGHNT and CDR2 as FRNRAP. This CDR3 contains 15 residues. V dropped 6 bases and J dropped 6; count of bases not matched to a gene: 12. The CDR3 sequence is CASGPPGTGIGEQYF. In DNA, the CDR3 is TGTGCTAGTGGCCCGCCCGGGACAGGGATCGGCGAGCAGTACTTC.

Remarks on this clonotype: A far larger clone is one nucleotide away, so this likely arose from a read error. This sequence joins TRBV12-3 or TRBV12-4 and TRBJ2-3, with 13 bases aligning to TRBD2. This CDR3 spans 20 amino acids. The CDR3 DNA reads as TGTGCCAGCAGCCCCTCTCGGGGACTAGCGGGACAGGGTAGCACAGATGCGCAGTATTTT. It yields the protein CASSPSRGLAGQGSTDAQYF.

On this clonotype itself: A much larger clone differs by one base, so this may be a read error. The chain carries TRBV20-1 and TRBJ2-7, with 12 bases matching TRBD2. This CDR3 spans 15 amino acids. J was trimmed by 3 bases and V by 1 base; bases with no gene match: 4. The germline CDR1 and CDR2 sequences are DFQATT and SNEGSKA (reference sequence). CDR3 DNA: TGCAGTGCTAGAGCACTAGCGGGAGGCGACTACGAGCAGTACTTC. It yields the protein CSARALAGGDYEQYF.

The table lists this clonotype with a count of one. The V gene is TRBV19, the J gene TRBJ2-4; the D is unclear. The CDR3 length is 15 residues. V dropped 7 bases and J dropped 0 bases, with 13 bases sitting between them. CDR1 is LNHDA, CDR2 SQIVND, per germline (reference sequence). The CDR3 is CASNTRSLAKNIQYF. Here the CDR3 DNA reads TGTGCCAGTAATACACGATCCTTAGCCAAAAACATTCAGTACTTC.

This clonotype was counted at least ten times. This chain uses TRBV28 with TRBJ1-2, with a possible D match to TRBD1 (6 bases). The CDR3 length is 15 residues. Germline assignment: CDR1 MDHEN and CDR2 SYDVKM. Trimming took 6 bases from V and 0 from J, leaving 14 bases between them. CDR3 nucleotides: TGTGCCAGCAGCGCCGGCGGGGGCGCTAACTATGGCTACACCTTC. Translating gives CASSAGGGANYGYTF.

The V gene is TRBV10-3, the J gene TRBJ2-2; 8 bases align to TRBD2. The germline CDR1 and CDR2 sequences are ENHRY and SYGVKD. V was pared by 3 bases and J by 3 bases, with 0 bases of the junction left unmatched. The CDR3 is 14 amino acids. Written as DNA, the CDR3 is TGTGCCATCAGTGAACTAGCGGACACCGGGGAGCTGTTTTTT. It yields the protein CAISELADTGELFF.

This clonotype was detected many times. The V call is TRBV6-1, the J call TRBJ2-7, with unresolved D. Trimming left V 6 bases short and J 4 bases short, with 19 bases between. The CDR3 totals 15 residues. CDR1 and CDR2 from the germline V gene are MNHNS and SASEGT. CDR3 sequence: CASSRRAGYHYEQYF. CDR3 coding DNA: TGTGCCAGCAGCCGTCGGGCTGGGTACCATTACGAGCAGTACTTC.

This clonotype was counted many times. The chain is built from TRBV7-9 and TRBJ1-1; D gene unclear. The CDR3 is made up of 14 amino acids. The germline V gene has CDR1 SEHNR and CDR2 FQNEAQ (reference sequence). V gave up 3 bases and J gave up 2 bases, with 10 bases separating them. The CDR3 is CASSFEGYNTEAFF. The DNA for the CDR3 is TGTGCCAGCAGCTTCGAGGGTTACAACACTGAAGCTTTCTTT. Full variable domain (missing parts from reference TRBV7-9 and TRBJ1-1): DTGVSQNPRHKITKRGQNVTFRCDPISEHNRLYWYRQTLGQGPEFLTYFQNEAQLEKSRLLSDRFSAERPKGSFSTLEIQRTEQGDSAMYLCASSFEGYNTEAFFGQGTRLTVV.

This clonotype was recorded many times. One end of the junction is discordant with germline, which a read error may explain. V is TRBV2 and J is TRBJ2-2, with 10 bases lining up with TRBD1. This CDR3 comprises 14 residues. Germline values: CDR1 SNHLY, CDR2 FYNNEI. The CDR3, as DNA: TGTGCCAGCAGCGAAGACAGGGGGCCCGGGGAGCTGTTTTTT. Its protein is CASSEDRGPGELFF.

This clonotype was seen ten or more times. At one boundary the junction diverges from the germline segment, which might be a read error. This rearrangement joins TRBV30 to TRBJ1-1; 9 positions match TRBD1. Germline CDR1 is GTSNPN and CDR2 is SVGIG (reference sequence). The CDR3 is 16 residues long. The CDR3 spells CTWSNPGQGRGTEAFF. In DNA, the CDR3 is TGTACCTGGAGTAATCCGGGACAGGGCCGCGGCACTGAAGCTTTCTTT.

Remarks on this clonotype: A much larger clone differs from this one at a single base, so this may be a read error. The gene calls are TRBV18 and TRBJ2-1, with no clear D. Trimming shortened V by 3 bases and J by 0 bases, and 6 bases separated the two germline ends. CDR1 and CDR2 from the germline V gene are KGHSH and LQKENI. The CDR3 contains 14 residues. Here the CDR3 DNA reads TGTGCCAGCTCACCGACAAGCTCCTACAATGAGCAGTTCTTC. The encoded protein is CASSPTSSYNEQFF.

This clonotype was observed at least ten times. The V call is TRBV5-6, the J call TRBJ2-7, with 9 bases fitting TRBD1. The CDR3 loop spans 15 amino acids. Germline-derived CDR1 and CDR2 are SGHDT and YYEEEE. With 3 bases clipped from V and 5 bases from J, the junction kept 9 bases outside the gene matches. CDR3 DNA sequence: TGTGCCAGCAGCTCACGGGACAGGGTATTCCACGAGCAGTACTTC. Its protein product is CASSSRDRVFHEQYF. The full variable domain, completed using reference TRBV5-6 and TRBJ2-7, is DAGVTQSPTHLIKTRGQQVTLRCSPKSGHDTVSWYQQALGQGPQFIFQYYEEEERQRGNFPDRFSGHQFPNYSSELNVNALLLGDSALYLCASSSRDRVFHEQYFGPGTRLTVT.

The chain carries TRBV5-5 and TRBJ1-2; 7 nucleotides align to TRBD1. Per the germline V gene, CDR1 is SGHKS and CDR2 is YYEKEE (reference sequence). The CDR3 is made up of 15 amino acids. The V and J ends lost 1 base and 4 bases, in that order; junction bases with no gene match: 7. For the CDR3, the DNA is TGTGCCAGCAGCTTGAGGCAGGGGGTTGGCTATGGCTACACCTTC. Its protein product is CASSLRQGVGYGYTF. Full variable domain (missing parts from reference TRBV5-5 and TRBJ1-2): DAGVTQSPTHLIKTRGQQVTLRCSPISGHKSVSWYQQVLGQGPQFIFQYYEKEERGRGNFPDRFSARQFPNYSSELNVNALLLGDSALYLCASSLRQGVGYGYTFGSGTRLTVV.

In this sample, this clonotype turned up many times. The rearrangement joins TRBV30 to TRBJ2-3, with 7 bases identical to TRBD2. This CDR3 has 14 residues. J lost 4 bases, V lost 2 bases, and 6 bases had no gene match. Germline V CDR1 and CDR2: GTSNPN, SVGIG (reference sequence). The CDR3 coding sequence is TGTGCCTGGAGTCTGGGCGGGAGCTCAGATACGCAGTATTTT. As protein: CAWSLGGSSDTQYF.

J is TRBJ2-5 and V is TRBV20-1, with 9 bases identical to TRBD2. This CDR3 region has 15 residues. Germline CDR1 and CDR2: DFQATT and SNEGSKA (reference sequence). V shed 7 bases and J 2 bases; nucleotides not matched to a gene: 11. The CDR3 loop is CSGGREGPPQETQYF. The CDR3 bases are TGCAGTGGGGGGCGGGAGGGCCCCCCACAAGAGACCCAGTACTTC.

For this clonotype: A read error may be the cause here, since a much bigger clone is one base away. The V gene is TRBV7-9, the J gene TRBJ2-5, with D possibly matching TRBD2 (5 bases). This CDR3 has 15 residues. CDR1 is SEHNR and CDR2 is FQNEAQ in the germline V gene (reference sequence). V dropped 5 bases and J dropped 6 bases, with 19 bases sitting between them. DNA for the CDR3: TGTGCCAGCAGCCACGCTAGCTGGAGAGAAAAGACCCAGTACTTC. Translated, it gives CASSHASWREKTQYF.

CDR3 DNA: TGTGCCAGCAGTGTGGGGTTACGGTACGAGCAGTACTTC. This codes for CASSVGLRYEQYF. The V gene is TRBV27, the J gene TRBJ2-7; no firm D call. The CDR3 covers 13 residues. V dropped 5 bases and J dropped 4 bases, with 12 bases sitting between them. The germline V gene has CDR1 MNHEY and CDR2 SMNVEV (reference sequence).

The gene calls are TRBV6-2 or TRBV6-3 and TRBJ1-1; 7 bases are shared with TRBD1. J gave up 2 bases and V 4 bases, and 16 bases lay outside the gene matches. Germline values: CDR1 MNHEY, CDR2 SVGEGT. The CDR3 covers 18 residues. The CDR3 here is CASSLPSTGFSLNTEAFF. In DNA form, the CDR3 reads TGTGCCAGCAGTTTACCATCGACAGGGTTTTCGTTAAACACTGAAGCTTTCTTT.

This clonotype was detected many times. This chain uses TRBV11-2 with TRBJ2-7; D is undetermined. V lost 5 bases, J lost 7 bases, and 12 bases lay in between. The germline gives CDR1 SGHAT, CDR2 FQNNGV. The CDR3 is made up of 12 amino acids. CDR3 nucleotides: TGTGCCAGCAGCCCCTCCTTAGGTGAGCAGTACTTC. As protein: CASSPSLGEQYF.